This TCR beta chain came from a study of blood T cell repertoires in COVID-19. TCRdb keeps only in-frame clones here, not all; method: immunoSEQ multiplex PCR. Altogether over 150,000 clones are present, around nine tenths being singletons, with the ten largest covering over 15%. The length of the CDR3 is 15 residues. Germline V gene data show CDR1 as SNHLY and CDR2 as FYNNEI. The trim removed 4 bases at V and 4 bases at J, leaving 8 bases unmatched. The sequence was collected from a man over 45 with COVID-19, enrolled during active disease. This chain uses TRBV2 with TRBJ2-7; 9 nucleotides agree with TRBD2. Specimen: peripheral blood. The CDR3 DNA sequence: TGTGCCAGCAGTGTTGTGGTAGCGGGAGCTTACGAGCAGTACTTC. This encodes CASSVVVAGAYEQYF.